A selection of T cell receptor beta chains follows, all from one sample in a study of vaccination effects on CD4 cells after COVID-19. The antigens of these receptors remain unknown. Sequenced by immunoSEQ multiplex PCR; TCRdb stores in-frame clones only, minus some. The data contain roughly 70,000 clones, about 67% of them singletons. The sequenced sample was CD4+ T cells from PBMCs cultured with HCoV-229E spike peptides, obtained after COVID-19 vaccination. The receptors were sampled from a human donor who received a COVID-19 vaccine. CDR3s include the opening cysteine and the closing phenylalanine or tryptophan. D genes are given only for firm matches. Not every row has a clone size; where given, it reads once, few, many or a size class.

clone size	V gene	J gene	D gene	CDR3 protein	CDR3 DNA
.	TRBV6-6	TRBJ1-1	.	CASSNQVSTEAFF	TGTGCCAGCAGTAACCAGGTTAGCACTGAAGCTTTCTTT
.	TRBV10-3	TRBJ2-3	.	CAISVSPGADTQYF	TGTGCCATCAGTGTATCTCCAGGCGCAGATACGCAGTATTTT
.	TRBV7-9	TRBJ1-5	.	CASSLTGPYNQPQHF	TGTGCCAGCAGCTTAACAGGACCTTACAATCAGCCCCAGCATTTT
once	TRBV28	TRBJ1-3	.	CASYLNTGNTIYF	TGTGCCAGCTATTTAAATACTGGAAACACCATATATTTT
.	TRBV7-9	TRBJ2-5	.	CASSLAGGLGQTQYF	TGTGCCAGCAGCTTAGCGGGGGGCCTTGGGCAGACCCAGTACTTC
.	TRBV6-5	TRBJ1-2	.	CASSKRLERAWGYTF	TGTGCCAGCAGTAAACGACTCGAACGGGCCTGGGGCTACACCTTC
.	TRBV24-1	TRBJ2-4	.	CATSDSEGAKNIQYF	TGTGCCACCAGTGATTCTGAGGGGGCCAAAAACATTCAGTACTTC
.	TRBV24-1	TRBJ2-2	.	CATSDTRGSGELFF	TGTGCCACCAGTGATACCAGGGGTTCCGGGGAGCTGTTTTTT
.	TRBV19	TRBJ1-1	.	CASSIGGGNTEAFF	TGTGCCAGTAGTATTGGGGGGGGCAACACTGAAGCTTTCTTT
.	TRBV3-1/TRBV3-2	TRBJ2-3	TRBD2	CASSDLRQGGNTDTQYF	TGTGCCAGCAGCGATCTCCGCCAGGGAGGGAACACAGATACGCAGTATTTT
.	TRBV6-4	TRBJ1-5	.	CASSEFDGQPQHF	TGTGCCAGCAGTGAGTTCGACGGCCAGCCCCAGCATTTT
.	TRBV4-3	TRBJ1-2	TRBD1	CASSQITGQEGGYTF	TGCGCCAGCAGCCAAATAACCGGACAGGAGGGTGGCTACACCTTC
.	TRBV24-1	TRBJ2-5	.	CATSDLRGTDETQYF	TGTGCCACCAGTGATTTGCGGGGGACAGATGAGACCCAGTACTTC
.	TRBV5-1	TRBJ2-3	.	CASSLAASTDTQYF	TGCGCCAGCAGCTTGGCCGCAAGCACAGATACGCAGTATTTT
.	TRBV7-2	TRBJ2-2	.	CASARWGTGELFF	TGTGCCAGCGCAAGATGGGGCACCGGGGAGCTGTTTTTT
.	TRBV9	TRBJ2-3	.	CASSVDLPSTDTQYF	TGTGCCAGCAGCGTAGATCTTCCTAGCACAGATACGCAGTATTTT
.	TRBV6-2/TRBV6-3	TRBJ1-1	.	CASSRQPYTEAFF	TGTGCCAGCAGTCGACAGCCATACACTGAAGCTTTCTTT
.	TRBV7-8	TRBJ2-6	.	CASSLVNRESGANVLTF	TGTGCCAGCAGCTTAGTAAACAGGGAATCCGGGGCCAACGTCCTGACTTTC
.	TRBV3-1/TRBV3-2	TRBJ2-4	TRBD1	CASSRGLGTVQYF	TGTGCCAGCAGCCGGGGTCTGGGGACAGTTCAGTACTTC
.	TRBV19	TRBJ2-3	.	CASLGRDTQYF	TGTGCCAGCCTCGGGCGGGATACGCAGTATTTT
.	TRBV6-5	TRBJ1-2	.	CASSPSGGRNGVYTF	TGTGCCAGCAGTCCCTCCGGAGGGAGGAACGGAGTCTACACCTTC
.	TRBV7-2	TRBJ1-1	.	CASSLEPMRLGGAAEAFF	TGTGCCAGCAGCTTAGAACCGATGAGGTTGGGGGGCGCCGCTGAAGCTTTCTTT